The 18 T cell receptor beta chains below come from one sample, sequenced in a study of spatial heterogeneity in lung cancer. Study results and limitations: It was found that expanded intratumoral alpha and beta TCR counts tracked tumor mutation counts.

Time point meaning: sample taken at primary tumor resection. TCRdb re-called the 5' RACE reads through MiXCR, storing one row per CDR3 protein. The sample yields about 6,500 distinct CDR3 sequences, around 13% seen once. What these receptors recognize is not known. This specimen consisted of lung tumor tissue, obtained at surgery. Receptors were obtained from a male donor with early-stage non-small cell lung cancer.

This clonotype was counted ten times or more. This beta chain slipped into a library made for alpha chains as a stray read, so its size is not meaningful. The chain couples TRBV25-1 to TRBJ2-7; 7 nucleotides match TRBD2. The germline gives CDR1 MGHDK, CDR2 SYGVNS. CDR3 length equals 15 residues. The ends lost 1 base at V and 2 bases at J; junction bases unmatched: 5. Written as DNA, the CDR3 is TGTGCCAGCAGTGAATCTTCTAGCGGTACCTACGAGCAGTACTTC. Translated: CASSESSSGTYEQYF.

This clonotype showed up many times. The library was built for alpha chains, so this beta chain is an off-target read and its size means little. The CDR3 sequence is CARSLAGKSYEQYV. In nucleotides, the CDR3 is TGTGCCAGAAGCTTGGCGGGAAAATCCTACGAGCAGTACGTC. The chain joins TRBV5-3 to TRBJ2-7; perhaps TRBD2 as D (5 bases). TRBV5-3 is assigned to the ORF class and has an uncertain function. V lost 0 bases to trimming and J lost 1 base, with 8 bases between them. The length of the CDR3 is 14 residues.

This clonotype has ten or more counts. Being off target in a library aimed at alpha chains, this beta chain has a size of little meaning. The CDR3 loop is CASSSLEGVSNYGYTF. The CDR3 coding sequence is TGTGCCAGCAGTTCCCTGGAGGGGGTTTCTAACTATGGCTACACCTTC. The genes are TRBV28 and TRBJ1-2; possibly TRBD1 for D (6 bases). The V end was cut by 4 bases, the J end by 0 bases, with 15 bases between. CDR1 and CDR2 from the germline V gene are MDHEN and SYDVKM. The CDR3 spans 16 residues.

On this clonotype itself: In a library made to pick up alpha chains, this beta chain is a stray read with a size that means little. The V gene is TRBV5-1, the J gene TRBJ1-1, with D perhaps TRBD1 (6 bases). Germline CDR1 is SGHRS and CDR2 is YFSETQ. The V end was cut by 1 base, the J end by 4 bases, with 11 bases between. The CDR3 covers 14 residues. The CDR3 DNA sequence: TGCGCCAGCAGCTTGCAGGGGTTAGTCACTGAAGCTTTCTTT. Translating gives CASSLQGLVTEAFF.

Remarks on this clonotype: In a library made to pick up alpha chains, this beta chain is a stray read with a size that means little. V is TRBV23-1 and J is TRBJ2-7; D unclear. TRBV23-1 is known as an ORF, though its function is uncertain. V lost 11 bases, J lost 2 bases, and 10 bases lay in between. This CDR3 contains 11 residues. The CDR3 DNA sequence: TGCGCCTGGAGTGCCCCCTACGAGCAGTACGTC. Protein: CAWSAPYEQYV.

This clonotype ranks as medium-sized (0.01 to 0.1%). As an off-target read in a library built for alpha chains, this beta chain has a frequency of little significance. The rearrangement joins TRBV28 to TRBJ1-2; unclear D gene. CDR3 size: 13 residues. Germline V CDR1 and CDR2: MDHEN, SYDVKM. V was clipped by 6 bases and J by 2 bases, with 10 bases between them. The CDR3 sequence is CASRRTQNYGYTF. The CDR3, as DNA: TGTGCCAGCAGGCGCACTCAAAACTATGGCTACACCTTC.

This clonotype was counted many times. The size of this beta chain means little, since it is a stray read in a library made for alpha chains. The chain links TRBV6-6 to TRBJ1-5; D unresolved. In germline, CDR1 is MNHNY, CDR2 SVGAGI (reference sequence). The CDR3 is made up of 12 amino acids. V lost 8 bases and J 1 base, leaving 6 bases between the germline ends. The CDR3 is CASAPSNQPQHF. The CDR3 DNA reads TGTGCCAGCGCTCCAAGCAATCAGCCCCAGCATTTT.

This clonotype occurred many times. Because the library targeted alpha chains, this beta chain is an off-target read whose size means little. V usage is TRBV29-1 and J usage is TRBJ2-1; perhaps TRBD1 as D (6 bases). V was pared by 4 bases and J by 10 bases, with 17 bases between. Germline-derived CDR1 and CDR2 are SQVTM and ANQGSEA. This CDR3 region has 13 residues. This CDR3 reads CSVVYQGSGEQFF. The CDR3 DNA sequence: TGCAGCGTTGTATATCAGGGGTCGGGGGAGCAGTTCTTC.

This clonotype is medium-sized by share. This beta chain is a stray sequence in a library constructed for alpha chains; its clone size is not meaningful. This chain connects TRBV28 to TRBJ2-1; possibly TRBD1 for D (5 bases). The V gene's germline CDR1 is MDHEN and CDR2 SYDVKM. The CDR3 spans 14 residues. Trimming removed 6 bases at V and 7 bases at J, with 16 bases between. CDR3 sequence: CASSLQGVENEQFF. The DNA for the CDR3 is TGTGCCAGCAGCCTCCAGGGTGTAGAAAATGAGCAGTTCTTC. Variable domain in full (rest from reference TRBV28 and TRBJ2-1): DVKVTQSSRYLVKRTGEKVFLECVQDMDHENMFWYRQDPGLGLRLIYFSYDVKMKEKGDIPEGYSVSREKKERFSLILESASTNQTSMYLCASSLQGVENEQFFGPGTRLTVL.

Comments on this clonotype: A library prepared for alpha chains yielded this beta chain as an off-target read; its size is of little meaning. The genes are TRBV20-1 and TRBJ2-7, with TRBD2 matching over 7 bases. The CDR3 totals 13 residues. Per germline, CDR1 DFQATT and CDR2 SNEGSKA (reference sequence). V gave up 2 bases and J gave up 3 bases; unmatched junction bases: 4. CDR3 sequence (DNA): TGCAGTGCTAGAAGGGCTAGCGGCTACGAGCAGTACTTC. Its translation: CSARRASGYEQYF.

This clonotype was picked up many times. In a library made to pick up alpha chains, this beta chain is a stray read with a size that means little. This sequence joins TRBV5-1 and TRBJ2-2; TRBD1 is a possible D gene (6 bases). The CDR3 runs 17 residues. Germline V gene data show CDR1 as SGHRS and CDR2 as YFSETQ. Trimming removed 3 bases from V and 0 bases from J, with 15 bases in between. This CDR3 reads CASSYETGTTNTGELFF. CDR3 sequence (DNA): TGCGCCAGCAGCTACGAAACCGGGACAACGAACACCGGGGAGCTGTTTTTT. Looking up the rest from reference TRBV5-1 and TRBJ2-2 gives the full variable domain: KAGVTQTPRYLIKTRGQQVTLSCSPISGHRSVSWYQQTPGQGLQFLFEYFSETQRNKGNFPGRFSGRQFSNSRSEMNVSTLELGDSALYLCASSYETGTTNTGELFFGEGSRLTVL.

This clonotype has a count of ten or more. As an off-target read in a library built for alpha chains, this beta chain has a frequency of little significance. V and J are TRBV6-1 and TRBJ2-2; D is perhaps TRBD1 (5 bases). Trimming pared 5 bases from V and 5 bases from J, leaving 18 bases between. CDR1 MNHNS and CDR2 SASEGT come from the germline V gene. The CDR3 extends over 16 amino acids. CDR3 DNA: TGTGCCAGCAGTACTCCGCCAGGGCGTGTTACCGGGGAGCTGTTTTTT. Protein sequence: CASSTPPGRVTGELFF.

This clonotype is medium-sized within its sample. This beta chain is an unintended read in a library built for alpha chains; its size means little. The J gene is TRBJ1-4, the V gene TRBV20-1; D is perhaps TRBD1 (5 bases). Per germline, CDR1 DFQATT and CDR2 SNEGSKA (reference sequence). The CDR3 length is 13 residues. The V end lost 6 bases, the J end lost 8 bases, and 16 bases lay between the germline ends. For the CDR3, the DNA is TGCAGTGCGCCGGCGGCAGGGACGGAAAAACTGTTTTTT. Translating it yields CSAPAAGTEKLFF.

Judged by abundance, this clonotype is medium-sized. The library was designed around alpha chains, so this beta chain is a stray read whose abundance carries little weight. The chain couples TRBV20-1 to TRBJ2-3; D remains unclear. CDR1 DFQATT and CDR2 SNEGSKA come from the germline V gene (reference sequence). Trimming stripped 1 base from V and 7 bases from J, with 27 bases between. This CDR3 is 18 amino acids long. The CDR3 DNA reads as TGCAGTGCTAGAGGTGTTGGCCGGGTTTACCCTGATGAGTATACGCAGTATTTT. This codes for CSARGVGRVYPDEYTQYF.

There are many counts of this clonotype. The library was built for alpha chains, so this beta chain is an off-target read and its size means little. The chain is built from TRBV18 and TRBJ1-4; D gene unclear. Germline CDR1 reads KGHSH; CDR2 reads LQKENI. The CDR3 runs 14 residues. V was cut by 1 base and J by 13 bases, with 16 bases left in between. The CDR3 bases are TGTGCCAGCTCACCACAAACAGATCTGGGTAGACTGTTTTTT. Protein: CASSPQTDLGRLFF.

This clonotype was observed many times. This beta chain is an off-target read within a library intended for alpha chains, so its frequency means little. The chain employs TRBV28 and TRBJ1-6; D call uncertain. The germline V gene encodes CDR1 MDHEN and CDR2 SYDVKM. With 3 bases removed from V and 10 bases from J, the gap between germline ends came to 22 bases. The CDR3 length is 17 residues. The CDR3 spells CASSFVSRAKIRSPLHF. The CDR3 DNA follows: TGTGCCAGCAGTTTTGTAAGTCGGGCAAAGATCAGATCACCCCTCCACTTT. The full variable domain, in which reference TRBV28 and TRBJ1-6 provide the parts outside the CDR3, is DVKVTQSSRYLVKRTGEKVFLECVQDMDHENMFWYRQDPGLGLRLIYFSYDVKMKEKGDIPEGYSVSREKKERFSLILESASTNQTSMYLCASSFVSRAKIRSPLHFGNGTRLTVT.

By sample share, this clonotype is medium-sized. The size of this beta chain means little, since it is a stray read in a library made for alpha chains. This CDR3 reads CSAGKADGREQYV. Here the CDR3 DNA reads TGCAGTGCTGGGAAAGCGGATGGGAGAGAGCAGTACGTC. The V call is TRBV20-1, the J call TRBJ2-7; possible D gene TRBD2, 5 bases. CDR1 is DFQATT and CDR2 is SNEGSKA in the germline V gene (reference sequence). The CDR3 is 13 amino acids. V lost 5 bases to trimming and J lost 7 bases, with 18 bases between them.

This clonotype has at least ten counts. This beta chain is off target for a library built for alpha chains, so its abundance means little. The V call is TRBV29-1, the J call TRBJ2-5, with D possibly being TRBD1 (5 bases). V was clipped by 6 bases and J by 1 base, with 15 bases between them. This CDR3 region has 14 residues. Germline loops: CDR1 SQVTM, CDR2 ANQGSEA. The CDR3 nucleotides are TGCAGCGTGGTTCGACAGACGACCCAAGAGACCCAGTACTTC. Translating it yields CSVVRQTTQETQYF.